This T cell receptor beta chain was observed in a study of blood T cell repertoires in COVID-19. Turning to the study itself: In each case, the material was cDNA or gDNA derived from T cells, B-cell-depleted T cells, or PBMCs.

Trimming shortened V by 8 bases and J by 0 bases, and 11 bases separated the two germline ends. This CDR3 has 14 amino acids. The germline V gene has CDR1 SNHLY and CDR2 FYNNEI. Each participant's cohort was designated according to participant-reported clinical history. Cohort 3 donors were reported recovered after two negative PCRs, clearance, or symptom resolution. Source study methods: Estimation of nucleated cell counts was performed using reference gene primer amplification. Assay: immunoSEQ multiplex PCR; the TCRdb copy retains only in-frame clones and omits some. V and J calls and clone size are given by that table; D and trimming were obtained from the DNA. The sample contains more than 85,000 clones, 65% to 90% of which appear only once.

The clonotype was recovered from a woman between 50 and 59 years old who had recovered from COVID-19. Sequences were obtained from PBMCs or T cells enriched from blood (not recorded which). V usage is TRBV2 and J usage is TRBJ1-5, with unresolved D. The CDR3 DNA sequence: TGTGCCAGCCAATCCAGGTTTAGCAATCAGCCCCAGCATTTT. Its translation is CASQSRFSNQPQHF.